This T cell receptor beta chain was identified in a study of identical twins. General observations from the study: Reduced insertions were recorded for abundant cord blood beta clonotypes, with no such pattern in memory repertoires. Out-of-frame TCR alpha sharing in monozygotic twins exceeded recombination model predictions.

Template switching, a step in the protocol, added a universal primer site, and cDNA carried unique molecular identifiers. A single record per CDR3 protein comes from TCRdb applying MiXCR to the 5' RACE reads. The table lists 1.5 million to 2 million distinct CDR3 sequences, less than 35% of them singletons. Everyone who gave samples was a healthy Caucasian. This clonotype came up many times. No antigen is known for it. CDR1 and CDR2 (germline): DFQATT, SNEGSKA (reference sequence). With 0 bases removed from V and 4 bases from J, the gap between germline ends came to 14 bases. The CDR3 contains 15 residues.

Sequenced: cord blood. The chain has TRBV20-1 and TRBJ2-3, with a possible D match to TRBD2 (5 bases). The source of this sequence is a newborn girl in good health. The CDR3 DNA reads TGCAGTGCTAGAGATACCCCCTCGGAGGCAGATACGCAGTATTTT. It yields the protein CSARDTPSEADTQYF.